What follows are 26 T cell receptor beta chains derived from one specimen sequenced in a study of blood T cell repertoires in COVID-19. Repertoires were generated with immunoSEQ multiplex PCR, while TCRdb's copy carries only in-frame clones and drops some. The data hold approximately 240,000 clones, with 83% observed a single time. Source material: peripheral blood. These receptors were taken from a woman aged 30 to 39 with COVID-19, enrolled during active disease.

The CDR3 DNA reads as TGTGCCAGCAGTTACCCCTTAGGAGCGGGGGGCCCCACAGATACGCAGTATTTT. It codes for CASSYPLGAGGPTDTQYF. The chain recombines TRBV6-2 or TRBV6-3 with TRBJ2-3, with 9 nucleotides matching TRBD2. V trimming: 2 bases; J trimming: 2 bases; junction bases outside the gene matches: 11. The CDR3 is 18 amino acids. Germline assignment: CDR1 MNHEY and CDR2 SVGEGT.

This clone was seen once. V is TRBV18 and J is TRBJ1-4, with TRBD1 matching over 7 bases. V shed 3 bases and J 7 bases; nucleotides not matched to a gene: 5. This CDR3 is built from 14 residues. Germline CDR1 KGHSH, CDR2 LQKENI. The CDR3 loop is CASSPTGFGEKLFF. The CDR3 nucleotides read TGTGCCAGCTCACCGACAGGGTTTGGTGAAAAACTGTTTTTT.

V usage is TRBV18 and J usage is TRBJ2-7, with TRBD1 identical over 8 bases. There are 16 residues in the CDR3. V was pared by 1 base and J by 0 bases, with 5 bases of the junction left unmatched. From germline, CDR1 is KGHSH and CDR2 LQKENI. The CDR3 coding sequence is TGTGCCAGCTCACCACTGGACAGGGTGGTCTCCTACGAGCAGTACTTC. Residues: CASSPLDRVVSYEQYF.

The chain uses TRBV21-1 and TRBJ1-4; the table calls TRBD1, which could not be checked here. TRBV21-1 is termed a pseudogene. The CDR3 is 19 amino acids. The CDR3 DNA follows: TGTGCCAGCAGCAAAGCCCCGACAGGAAGGGGAGCAACTAATGAAAAACTGTTTTTT. Protein product: CASSKAPTGRGATNEKLFF.

The genes are TRBV7-3 and TRBJ2-2; no firm D call. V was cut by 5 bases and J by 3 bases, with 4 bases left in between. The CDR3 loop spans 12 amino acids. Germline V CDR1 and CDR2: SGHTA, FQGTGA. The CDR3, as DNA: TGTGCCAGCAGCCCATACACCGGGGAGCTGTTTTTT. The encoded protein is CASSPYTGELFF.

The chain carries TRBV7-6 and TRBJ1-5, with 7 bases lining up with TRBD1. Germline V gives CDR1 SGHVS, CDR2 FNYEAQ. Losses at the gene ends were 5 bases for V and 4 bases for J; bases not matched to a gene: 5. The length of the CDR3 is 14 residues. CDR3 DNA sequence: TGTGCCAGCAGCGTTGGACAGGCTAATCAGCCCCAGCATTTT. Protein: CASSVGQANQPQHF.

The V gene is TRBV11-3, the J gene TRBJ2-5, with 12 bases identical to TRBD1. CDR3 size: 17 residues. Germline-derived CDR1 and CDR2 are SGHNT and YENEEA. With 5 bases clipped from V and 4 bases from J, the junction kept 11 bases outside the gene matches. Here the CDR3 DNA reads TGTGCCAGCAGCCCGAGCCCGGGACAGGGGGCGGGAGAGACCCAGTACTTC. It encodes CASSPSPGQGAGETQYF.

V and J are TRBV28 and TRBJ2-5; D perhaps matches TRBD2 (6 bases). Germline-derived CDR1 and CDR2 are MDHEN and SYDVKM. The CDR3 spans 13 residues. The germline V and J ends were trimmed by 7 bases and 5 bases, with 14 bases remaining between them. Here the CDR3 reads CASTETSRETQYF. The CDR3 DNA follows: TGTGCCAGCACCGAGACTAGTCGCGAGACCCAGTACTTC.

This clone was counted between two and nine times. At the DNA level, this CDR3 is encoded by other sequences in the same sample as well. The rearrangement joins TRBV9 to TRBJ1-1; the match to TRBD1 covers 7 bases. The length of the CDR3 is 13 residues. Germline-derived CDR1 and CDR2 are SGDLS and YYNGEE. The junction had 4 bases not matched to a gene; V was cut back by 2 bases and J by 6 bases. The CDR3 protein is CASSVTGDSEAFF. CDR3 DNA: TGTGCCAGCAGCGTTACAGGGGATTCTGAAGCTTTCTTT. The whole variable domain, filled in from reference TRBV9 and TRBJ1-1, reads DSGVTQTPKHLITATGQRVTLRCSPRSGDLSVYWYQQSLDQGLQFLIQYYNGEERAKGNILERFSAQQFPDLHSELNLSSLELGDSALYFCASSVTGDSEAFFGQGTRLTVV.

The rearrangement links TRBV7-9 to TRBJ2-5; D not resolved. Trimming removed 5 bases from V and 8 bases from J, with 6 bases in between. Per the germline V gene, CDR1 is SEHNR and CDR2 is FQNEAQ (reference sequence). This CDR3 has 10 amino acids. This CDR3 is CASSPQTQYF. The CDR3 region has the DNA TGTGCCAGCAGCCCCCAAACCCAGTACTTC.

The gene calls are TRBV5-4 and TRBJ1-2; D is ambiguous. CDR3 length: 13 residues. V lost 1 base, J lost 6 bases, and 10 bases lay in between. Germline lookup yields CDR1 SGHNT and CDR2 YYREEE (reference sequence). The CDR3 nucleotides read TGTGCCAGCAGCTTGAGTGGGAGGCATGGCTACACCTTC. Protein: CASSLSGRHGYTF.

The chain is built from TRBV9 and TRBJ2-5; 11 bases are shared with TRBD2. Germline CDR1 reads SGDLS; CDR2 reads YYNGEE. This CDR3 spans 16 amino acids. Trimming cost V 2 bases and J 5 bases; bases outside gene matches: 8. CDR3 DNA: TGTGCCAGCAGCGTGACTAGCGGGGATGCGGGGGAGACCCAGTACTTC. As protein: CASSVTSGDAGETQYF.

The CDR3 DNA follows: TGTGCAAGTCGCTCAATCCCCTTTAAGACATCCCTAACTTTC. Its protein product is CASRSIPFKTSLTF. The chain has TRBV12-2 and TRBJ2-7; the table's D call TRBD1 went unverified against the DNA. TRBV12-2 is designated a pseudogene. The CDR3 runs to 14 residues.

This chain joins TRBV5-1 and TRBJ2-6; 7 nucleotides align to TRBD1. This CDR3 has 14 residues. With 5 bases clipped from V and 2 bases from J, the junction kept 1 base outside the gene matches. Germline CDR1 is SGHRS and CDR2 is YFSETQ. CDR3 protein: CASSDRAGANVLTF. CDR3 nucleotide sequence: TGCGCCAGCAGTGACAGGGCTGGGGCCAACGTCCTGACTTTC.

This chain uses TRBV5-1 with TRBJ1-1, with D possibly matching TRBD1 (6 bases). Germline V gene lookup returns CDR1 SGHRS and CDR2 YFSETQ. There are 14 residues in the CDR3. Trimming pared 4 bases from V and 5 bases from J, leaving 15 bases between. CDR3 nucleotide sequence: TGCGCCAGCAGCGCAACAGGGAAAAGGACTGAAGCTTTCTTT. It translates to CASSATGKRTEAFF. The whole variable domain, filled in from reference TRBV5-1 and TRBJ1-1, reads KAGVTQTPRYLIKTRGQQVTLSCSPISGHRSVSWYQQTPGQGLQFLFEYFSETQRNKGNFPGRFSGRQFSNSRSEMNVSTLELGDSALYLCASSATGKRTEAFFGQGTRLTVV.

This clone was seen a handful of times. Distinct nucleotide sequences in the sample also encode this CDR3. Here the CDR3 DNA reads TGTGCCAGCAGTGGCCCAGGGGGCCGGACAGATACGCAGTATTTT. It translates to CASSGPGGRTDTQYF. This chain uses TRBV2 with TRBJ2-3, with 8 bases fitting TRBD1. The length of the CDR3 is 15 residues. CDR1 is SNHLY, CDR2 FYNNEI, per germline. Trimming took 4 bases from V and 3 from J; bases not matched to a gene: 6.

The chain is built from TRBV25-1 and TRBJ2-7, with D possibly being TRBD2 (5 bases). CDR1 is MGHDK and CDR2 is SYGVNS in the germline V gene. The CDR3 loop spans 17 amino acids. V was clipped by 3 bases and J by 3 bases, with 21 bases between them. The CDR3 DNA sequence: TGTGCCAGCAGTGATGAGGGTTTACGGTCGGGTCTCTACGAGCAGTACTTC. It translates to CASSDEGLRSGLYEQYF.

This sequence joins TRBV5-5 and TRBJ2-5; 8 bases fit TRBD2. J lost 4 bases, V lost 4 bases, and 9 bases had no gene match. The CDR3 is made up of 15 amino acids. CDR1 is SGHKS and CDR2 is YYEKEE in the germline V gene (reference sequence). In nucleotides, the CDR3 is TGTGCCAGCAGCCAAACCCGGGGGGGAGGAGAGACCCAGTACTTC. It translates to CASSQTRGGGETQYF.

The table lists this clone with a count of one. The chain joins TRBV9 to TRBJ1-3; possibly TRBD1 for D (6 bases). Germline loops: CDR1 SGDLS, CDR2 YYNGEE. V was trimmed by 5 bases and J by 3 bases, leaving 15 bases between them. The CDR3 loop spans 15 amino acids. DNA for the CDR3: TGTGCCAGCAGTATGGGGGGGGCAGTTGGAAACACCATATATTTT. Translation: CASSMGGAVGNTIYF. The full variable domain, in which reference TRBV9 and TRBJ1-3 provide the parts outside the CDR3, is DSGVTQTPKHLITATGQRVTLRCSPRSGDLSVYWYQQSLDQGLQFLIQYYNGEERAKGNILERFSAQQFPDLHSELNLSSLELGDSALYFCASSMGGAVGNTIYFGEGSWLTVV.

This clone was counted once. CDR3 coding DNA: TGCGCCAGCAGACTAGCGGGGGGCCCTTCCTACAATGAGCAGTTCTTC. Protein sequence: CASRLAGGPSYNEQFF. The gene calls are TRBV5-1 and TRBJ2-1, with 12 bases aligning to TRBD2. Trimming removed 5 bases from V and 1 base from J; junction bases left unmatched: 4. This CDR3 is 16 amino acids long. Per the germline V gene, CDR1 is SGHRS and CDR2 is YFSETQ.

The table lists this clone with a count of one. This chain uses TRBV7-6 with TRBJ2-7; the match to TRBD1 covers 7 bases. In germline, CDR1 is SGHVS, CDR2 FNYEAQ. This CDR3 has 15 residues. V lost 5 bases to trimming and J lost 1 base; unmatched junction nucleotides: 8. CDR3 residues: CASSKGAGPSYEQYF. The CDR3 nucleotides read TGTGCCAGCAGCAAGGGGGCAGGCCCGTCCTACGAGCAGTACTTC.

This clone was seen just once. This chain uses TRBV2 with TRBJ2-1; 8 bases agree with TRBD2. Germline V CDR1 and CDR2: SNHLY, FYNNEI. V was clipped by 6 bases and J by 7 bases; unmatched bases: 20. The CDR3 loop spans 18 amino acids. This CDR3 is CASRDRLGLASEKNEQFF. The CDR3 DNA reads TGTGCCAGCAGAGATCGCCTAGGACTAGCCTCGGAGAAAAATGAGCAGTTCTTC.

This chain joins TRBV19 and TRBJ2-6; D is ambiguous. The germline V gene encodes CDR1 LNHDA and CDR2 SQIVND (reference sequence). V lost 2 bases, J lost 0 bases, and 5 bases lay in between. This CDR3 contains 15 residues. CDR3 amino acids: CASSILLSGANVLTF. The DNA for the CDR3 is TGTGCCAGTAGTATACTCCTCTCTGGGGCCAACGTCCTGACTTTC.

This clone has only a few counts. This chain joins TRBV4-1 and TRBJ2-4; D perhaps matches TRBD1 (5 bases). V was shortened by 7 bases and J by 0 bases, with 19 bases between the two germline ends. This CDR3 is built from 17 residues. Germline lookup yields CDR1 MGHRA and CDR2 YSYEKL. The CDR3 bases are TGCGCCAGCACCTCCATGGGGCCACAGTTAGCCAAAAACATTCAGTACTTC. It yields the protein CASTSMGPQLAKNIQYF.

The chain links TRBV12-3 or TRBV12-4 to TRBJ1-5, with 8 positions matching TRBD1. V lost 5 bases to trimming and J lost 5 bases; unmatched junction nucleotides: 2. CDR3 size: 13 residues. For the CDR3, the DNA is TGTGCCAGCAGTGGGACAGGCCATCAGCCCCAGCATTTT. Protein: CASSGTGHQPQHF.

The chain employs TRBV21-1 and TRBJ2-1; the tabulated D call, TRBD1, remains unverified against the DNA. TRBV21-1 is a pseudogene. This CDR3 is 14 amino acids long. In DNA, the CDR3 is TGTGCCAGCATTACGGACAGGGAGGTGAATGAGCAGTTCTTC. This gives the protein CASITDREVNEQFF.